This TCR beta chain was identified in a study of blood T cell repertoires in COVID-19. Study context: T cells, B-cell-depleted T cells, or PBMCs supplied cDNA or gDNA.

This CDR3 has 14 amino acids. V dropped 3 bases and J dropped 7; count of bases not matched to a gene: 8. Germline CDR1 and CDR2: GTSNPN and SVGIG (reference sequence). In the authors' workflow: Quantification of nucleated cells was approximated via reference gene primer amplification. Profiling relied on immunoSEQ multiplex PCR, and the TCRdb table lists in-frame clones only, not all of them. The D gene and trimming were derived from the DNA, and the V and J assignments and clone size from that table. This table holds 150,000 to 200,000 clones, 85% to 90% found once. Sample: peripheral blood. This sequence originates from a human donor in a cohort sampled during active COVID-19. The chain carries TRBV30 and TRBJ1-4; 7 bases are shared with TRBD1. In DNA form, the CDR3 reads TGTGCCTGGAGGCGGGACAGCCTGGGTGAAAAACTGTTTTTT. Translating gives CAWRRDSLGEKLFF. The full variable domain, in which reference TRBV30 and TRBJ1-4 provide the parts outside the CDR3, is SQTIHQWPATLVQPVGSPLSLECTVEGTSNPNLYWYRQAAGRGLQLLFYSVGIGQISSEVPQNLSASRPQDRQFILSSKKLLLSDSGFYLCAWRRDSLGEKLFFGSGTQLSVL.